Listed here is a single TCR beta chain. The sample belongs to a study of technical replicates of blood from several donors. CDR3 size: 17 residues. Germline V gene sequence: CDR1 MDHEN, CDR2 SYDVKM. With V trimmed by 7 bases and J by 2 bases, 15 bases remained unmatched. Data came from immunoSEQ multiplex PCR; TCRdb stores just in-frame clones and leaves some out. In the table there are 75,000 or so clones, 85% to 95% of which are singletons. The TCR originated in a human donor in good health. Specimen: T cells isolated from PBMCs. The chain is built from TRBV28 and TRBJ2-7; TRBD1 aligns across 9 bases. Here the CDR3 DNA reads TGTGCCAGCATCGGGGGACAGGGCCTACGTGTTACCTACGAGCAGTACTTC. Protein product: CASIGGQGLRVTYEQYF.